This T cell receptor (beta chain) comes out of a study of T-cell memory formation after mild COVID-19 (dated by TCRdb to the early 2020s). Broadly, across the study: TCR sequence clusters from the two donors were found to be largely donor specific. Two young, previously healthy adult volunteers made up the cohort, one male and one female. In a couple of donors, T-cell clones that expanded and contracted after mild COVID-19 were tracked by sequencing TCRalpha and TCRbeta repertoires over time. The paper's findings and limits, for the study overall: Contracting CD4+ clones turned up mainly in the CM and EM memory subsets, whereas EMRA was where CD8+ clones were enriched. Only a couple of mild cases were covered in the study, and larger cohorts including severe cases with pre-infection samples were considered necessary. SARS-CoV-2 specificity of the second-wave clones peaking on day 37 was not confirmed. Some responding clones were detected in pre-infection memory, suggesting pre-existing cross-reactive memory T cells joined the SARS-CoV-2 response. Clones contracting from day 15 to 85 had balanced CD4/CD8 phenotypes, while a second wave expanding from day 15 to 37 was biased towards CD4+.

Ficoll-Paque density gradient centrifugation was used to isolate PBMCs. Instrument used: Illumina NovaSeq 6000. TCRalpha and TCRbeta cDNA libraries were constructed by 5'RACE with constant-segment primers, with sample barcodes and unique molecular identifiers being introduced. RNA was extracted from every sample with Trizol reagent. Library amplification was performed in two PCR steps, and a second sample barcode and Illumina TruSeq adapters were introduced in the second step. Libraries were sequenced on an Illumina NovaSeq with 2 x 150 bp paired-end reads. The source study handled its data this way. The reads were demultiplexed and collapsed into UMI-guided consensus sequences using migec v1.2.7. Using mixcr v2.1.11, the UMI consensuses were aligned to TRA and TRB V and J templates and assembled into clonotypes. Expanded or contracted clonotypes were those called significant by both edgeR and NoisET, with noise models trained on biological replicates. For edgeR calls, the cutoffs were a false discovery rate-adjusted p below 0.01 and a log2 fold-change threshold of 1. As an exploratory analysis of dynamics, PCA with hierarchical clustering was applied to max-normalized trajectories of the 1000 most abundant clonotypes. Separately sequenced CD4+ and CD8+ repertoires were used to assign a CD4 or CD8 phenotype to each responding clone. The public sequencing data were trimmed at Q25 with fastp and processed into clonotypes with MiXCR by TCRdb, which kept only in-frame beta chains. Rows are unified per CDR3 protein, each entry keeping the most common DNA and genes. It is TCRdb's table, rather than the study itself, that gives the V and J calls and clone size. In all, the sample holds roughly 340,000 distinct CDR3 sequences, and less than 25% of those were seen once. Of the sample, about 21% falls within the top ten clones.

Reading the germline V gene (reference sequence) gives CDR1 LGHDT and CDR2 YNNKEL. V is clipped by 1 base and J by 7 bases, and the sequence between their germline boundaries is 8 bases long. The CDR3, from cysteine to phenylalanine, totals 14 residues. Here the CDR3 DNA is all that survives: 42 bases in frame from base 1. This clonotype was seen at least ten times. What antigen it recognizes has not been identified. The input lacks base qualities; no much larger clone sits a single base away. The specimen was PBMCs or a T cell subset sorted from them (not recorded which). Recombination connected TRBV3-1 to TRBJ1-6; the D segment cannot be called with confidence. The TCR comes from a young man who had mild COVID-19 (a few samples of this study predate the infection). The sample titles of this study are shuffled in the database, so cell type and time point are left out; the donor was told from shared clones. The CDR3 region: CASSQVAENSPLHF. The DNA sequence is given as TGTGCCAGCAGCCAAGTAGCAGAGAATTCACCCCTCCACTTT.